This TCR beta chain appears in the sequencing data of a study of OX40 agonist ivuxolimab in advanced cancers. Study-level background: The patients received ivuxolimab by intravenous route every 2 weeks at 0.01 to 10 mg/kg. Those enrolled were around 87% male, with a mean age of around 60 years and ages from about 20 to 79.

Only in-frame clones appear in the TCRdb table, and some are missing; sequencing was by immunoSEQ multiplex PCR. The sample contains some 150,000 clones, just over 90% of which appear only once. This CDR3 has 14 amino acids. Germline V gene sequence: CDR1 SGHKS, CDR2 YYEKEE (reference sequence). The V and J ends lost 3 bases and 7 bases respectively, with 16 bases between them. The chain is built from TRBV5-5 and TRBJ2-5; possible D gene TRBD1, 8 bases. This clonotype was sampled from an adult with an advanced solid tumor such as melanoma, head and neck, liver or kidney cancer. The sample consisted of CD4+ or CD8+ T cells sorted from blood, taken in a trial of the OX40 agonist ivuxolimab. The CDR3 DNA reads TGTGCCAGCAGCTCGACAGGGGAGGGAGGGACCCAGTACTTC. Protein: CASSSTGEGGTQYF.